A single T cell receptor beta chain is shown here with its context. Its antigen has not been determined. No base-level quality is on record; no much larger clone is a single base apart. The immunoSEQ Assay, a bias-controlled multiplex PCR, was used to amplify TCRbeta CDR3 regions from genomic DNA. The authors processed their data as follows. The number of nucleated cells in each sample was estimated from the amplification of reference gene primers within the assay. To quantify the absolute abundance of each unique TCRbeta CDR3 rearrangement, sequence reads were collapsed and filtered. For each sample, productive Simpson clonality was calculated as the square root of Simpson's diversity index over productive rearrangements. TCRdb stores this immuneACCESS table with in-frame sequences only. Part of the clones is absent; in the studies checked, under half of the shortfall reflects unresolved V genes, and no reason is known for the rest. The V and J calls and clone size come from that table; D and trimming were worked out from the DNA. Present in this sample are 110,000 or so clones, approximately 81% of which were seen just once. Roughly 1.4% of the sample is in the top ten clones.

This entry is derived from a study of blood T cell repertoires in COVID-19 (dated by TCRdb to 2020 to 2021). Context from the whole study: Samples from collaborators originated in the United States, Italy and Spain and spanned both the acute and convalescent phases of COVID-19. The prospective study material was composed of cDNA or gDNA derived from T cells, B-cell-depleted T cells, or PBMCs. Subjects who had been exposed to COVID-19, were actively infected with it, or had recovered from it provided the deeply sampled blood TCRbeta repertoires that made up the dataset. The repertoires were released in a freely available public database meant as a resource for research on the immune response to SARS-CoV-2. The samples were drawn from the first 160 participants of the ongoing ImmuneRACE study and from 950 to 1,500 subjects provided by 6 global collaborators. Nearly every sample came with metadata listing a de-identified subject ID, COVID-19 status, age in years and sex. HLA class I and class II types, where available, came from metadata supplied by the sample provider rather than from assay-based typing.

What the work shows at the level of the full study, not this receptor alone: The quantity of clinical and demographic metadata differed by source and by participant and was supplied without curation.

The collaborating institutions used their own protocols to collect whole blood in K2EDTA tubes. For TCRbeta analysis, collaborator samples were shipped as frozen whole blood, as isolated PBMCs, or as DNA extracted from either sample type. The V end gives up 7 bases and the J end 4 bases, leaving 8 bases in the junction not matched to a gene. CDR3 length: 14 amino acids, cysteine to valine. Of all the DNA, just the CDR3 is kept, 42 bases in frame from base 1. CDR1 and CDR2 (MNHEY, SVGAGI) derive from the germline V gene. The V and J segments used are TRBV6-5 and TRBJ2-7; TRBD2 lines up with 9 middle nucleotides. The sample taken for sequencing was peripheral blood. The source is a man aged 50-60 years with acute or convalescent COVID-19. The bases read TGTGCCAGCAACGCGGGAGGGGGCAGGTACGAGCAGTACGTC. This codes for CASNAGGGRYEQYV.